This T cell receptor beta chain was identified during a study of blood T cell repertoires in COVID-19. CDR3 length equals 16 residues. As originally analysed: Estimation of nucleated cell counts was performed using reference gene primer amplification. Repertoires were generated with immunoSEQ multiplex PCR, while TCRdb's copy carries only in-frame clones and drops some. V, J and clone size were drawn from that table, and D and trimming were deduced from the DNA. This sample has approximately 490,000 clones; roughly 87% occur once, and the top ten carry about 0.65%. This chain uses TRBV21-1 with TRBJ1-6; TRBD1, the table's D call, lacks a check against the DNA. TRBV21-1 is designated a pseudogene. The origin of this receptor is a woman younger than 35 who had recovered from COVID-19. The sequencing input was PBMCs or T cells enriched from blood (not recorded which). CDR3 DNA: TGTGCCAGCAGCAAACAGGTTAAGTCCTATAATTCACCCCTCCACTTT. The encoded protein is CASSKQVKSYNSPLHF.